A single sample is the source of the 22 T cell receptor beta chains below, sequenced in a study of blood T cell repertoires in COVID-19. Produced via immunoSEQ multiplex PCR; TCRdb's table is partial and in-frame only. The profile shows hundreds of thousands of clones, 75% to 90% of them singletons. The specimen was peripheral blood. These receptor sequences come from a man younger than 35 with active or convalescent COVID-19.

This chain links TRBV5-6 with TRBJ2-7; 8 nucleotides agree with TRBD2. V lost 0 bases and J lost 2; bases outside the gene matches: 7. The CDR3 has 16 amino acids. CDR1 and CDR2 (germline): SGHDT, YYEEEE. CDR3 loop: CASSLGGGGPTYEQYF. The DNA for the CDR3 is TGTGCCAGCAGCTTGGGCGGCGGGGGGCCAACCTACGAGCAGTACTTC.

The gene calls are TRBV6-2 or TRBV6-3 and TRBJ1-5, with unresolved D. Trimming took 0 bases from V and 11 from J, leaving 14 bases between them. CDR3 length equals 14 residues. Germline CDR1 is MNHEY and CDR2 is SVGEGT. DNA of the CDR3: TGTGCCAGCAGTTACTCGCGGGCCTCGAGGGCCCAGCATTTT. It codes for CASSYSRASRAQHF.

The chain uses TRBV7-3 and TRBJ1-1, with D unresolved. This CDR3 spans 13 amino acids. Germline V CDR1 and CDR2: SGHTA, FQGTGA. Trimming took off 5 bases at V and 6 bases at J, with 13 bases between the two ends. CDR3 sequence: CASSPDGIPEAFF. The CDR3 bases are TGTGCCAGCAGCCCCGACGGGATTCCTGAAGCTTTCTTT.

This sequence joins TRBV15 and TRBJ2-7, with 11 bases fitting TRBD1. Trimming removed 5 bases from V and 7 bases from J; junction bases left unmatched: 7. This CDR3 is built from 14 residues. Germline V CDR1 and CDR2: LNHNV, YYDKDF (reference sequence). Written as DNA, the CDR3 is TGTGCCACCAGCGGAACCGGGACAGGGGGTGAGCAGTACTTC. Translated: CATSGTGTGGEQYF. Supplemented by reference TRBV15 and TRBJ2-7, the full variable domain reads DAMVIQNPRYQVTQFGKPVTLSCSQTLNHNVMYWYQQKSSQAPKLLFHYYDKDFNNEADTPDNFQSRRPNTSFCFLDIRSPGLGDTAMYLCATSGTGTGGEQYFGPGTRLTVT.

The table lists this clone with a few counts. The V gene is TRBV3-1 (or the pseudogene TRBV3-2), the J gene TRBJ2-7, with a tentative D call TRBD1 (5 bases). This CDR3 is built from 14 residues. In germline, CDR1 is LGHDT, CDR2 YNNKEL (reference sequence). The ends were cut back, 1 base at V and 5 bases at J, with 12 bases in the middle. In DNA, the CDR3 is TGTGCCAGCAGCCAAGTGCAGGGTAGGGACGAGCAGTACTTC. Translated, it gives CASSQVQGRDEQYF.

The V call is TRBV5-4, the J call TRBJ1-3; D is perhaps TRBD1 (6 bases). The CDR3 loop spans 15 amino acids. Trimming removed 4 bases at V and 0 bases at J, with 11 bases between. Germline CDR1 reads SGHNT; CDR2 reads YYREEE (reference sequence). The CDR3 spells CASSRTASSGNTIYF. CDR3 nucleotide sequence: TGTGCCAGCAGCCGGACAGCTAGCTCTGGAAACACCATATATTTT.

V gene TRBV14 combines with J gene TRBJ2-3, with D possibly being TRBD1 (6 bases). The V end was cut by 1 base, the J end by 0 bases, with 20 bases between. This CDR3 region has 19 residues. Germline values: CDR1 SGHDN, CDR2 FVKESK. DNA for the CDR3: TGTGCCAGCAGCCAAGCGCGGTGGACAGATAGGGGGAGCACAGATACGCAGTATTTT. It encodes CASSQARWTDRGSTDTQYF. The complete variable domain, with remaining parts taken from reference TRBV14 and TRBJ2-3, reads EAGVTQFPSHSVIEKGQTVTLRCDPISGHDNLYWYRRVMGKEIKFLLHFVKESKQDESGMPNNRFLAERTGGTYSTLKVQPAELEDSGVYFCASSQARWTDRGSTDTQYFGPGTRLTVL.

The chain couples TRBV28 to TRBJ1-1, with D perhaps matching TRBD1 (5 bases). Germline V gene data show CDR1 as MDHEN and CDR2 as SYDVKM. This CDR3 is built from 16 residues. V lost 4 bases and J lost 0, with 15 bases in between. CDR3 bases: TGTGCCAGCAGTTCCGGGGGGGTCGCCATGAACACTGAAGCTTTCTTT. Its translation: CASSSGGVAMNTEAFF.

The rearrangement links TRBV28 to TRBJ2-3; weak D call: TRBD2 (6 bases). The CDR3 covers 15 residues. CDR1 is MDHEN, CDR2 SYDVKM, per germline. Between the trimmed V and J ends, which lost 1 base and 7 bases, there was a span of 15 bases. The CDR3 is CASSLYDGGRNTQYF. The CDR3 region has the DNA TGTGCCAGCAGTTTATATGACGGGGGAAGAAATACGCAGTATTTT.

This clone turned up a few times. The chain links TRBV6-2 or TRBV6-3 to TRBJ1-2, with D unclear. CDR1 is MNHEY and CDR2 is SVGEGT in the germline V gene. V dropped 5 bases and J dropped 6 bases, with 10 bases sitting between them. The length of the CDR3 is 12 residues. DNA of the CDR3: TGTGCCAGCAGTACCCGAGAGCATGGCTACACCTTC. Translated: CASSTREHGYTF.

This rearrangement joins TRBV7-9 to TRBJ1-4; D remains unclear. Trimming stripped 6 bases from V and 10 bases from J, with 27 bases between. The CDR3 totals 17 residues. The V gene's germline CDR1 is SEHNR and CDR2 FQNEAQ (reference sequence). CDR3 coding DNA: TGTGCCAGCAGTTCGATTTCGGGAGAAGACACTAGAGGAAAACTGTTTTTT. Its protein is CASSSISGEDTRGKLFF.

The chain employs TRBV27 and TRBJ2-1; TRBD2 agrees at 8 bases. The V and J ends lost 8 bases and 2 bases, in that order; junction bases with no gene match: 5. Germline V gene sequence: CDR1 MNHEY, CDR2 SMNVEV (reference sequence). This CDR3 is 14 amino acids long. The CDR3 loop is CASRGGGPYNEQFF. The CDR3 DNA follows: TGTGCCAGCCGGGGGGGCGGCCCCTACAATGAGCAGTTCTTC.

The V call is TRBV5-8, the J call TRBJ2-5, with TRBD1 matching 11 bases. The germline V gene has CDR1 SGHTS and CDR2 YDEGEE. J gave up 1 base and V 4 bases, and 3 bases lay outside the gene matches. This CDR3 comprises 15 residues. The CDR3 coding sequence is TGTGCCAGCAGCATGGGGACAGGGGGCCAAGAGACCCAGTACTTC. Translation: CASSMGTGGQETQYF. Variable domain in full (rest from reference TRBV5-8 and TRBJ2-5): EAGVTQSPTHLIKTRGQQATLRCSPISGHTSVYWYQQALGLGLQFLLWYDEGEERNRGNFPPRFSGRQFPNYSSELNVNALELEDSALYLCASSMGTGGQETQYFGPGTRLLVL.

The chain combines TRBV4-3 with TRBJ1-2; no clear D. Germline V CDR1 and CDR2: LGHNA, YSLEER. The CDR3 covers 14 residues. With 4 bases removed from V and 5 bases from J, the gap between germline ends came to 14 bases. The CDR3: CASSLAHYTYGYTF. In DNA form, the CDR3 reads TGCGCCAGCAGCCTGGCCCATTATACATATGGCTACACCTTC.

The rearrangement joins TRBV11-2 to TRBJ2-3; D not certain. CDR1 is SGHAT, CDR2 FQNNGV, per germline. V dropped 3 bases and J dropped 6 bases, with 13 bases sitting between them. This CDR3 is built from 14 residues. CDR3 protein: CASSFESTWDTQYF. The DNA for the CDR3 is TGTGCCAGCAGCTTCGAATCCACATGGGATACGCAGTATTTT.

This clone turned up a few times. The CDR3 here is CASSQVGTDYEQYF. CDR3 coding DNA: TGTGCCAGCAGCCAAGTTGGGACTGACTACGAGCAGTACTTC. The chain couples TRBV14 to TRBJ2-7; possibly TRBD2 for D (6 bases). The CDR3 covers 14 residues. The V end was cut by 1 base, the J end by 3 bases, with 10 bases between. Germline CDR1 is SGHDN and CDR2 is FVKESK. The variable domain in full, with the rest retrieved from reference TRBV14 and TRBJ2-7, is EAGVTQFPSHSVIEKGQTVTLRCDPISGHDNLYWYRRVMGKEIKFLLHFVKESKQDESGMPNNRFLAERTGGTYSTLKVQPAELEDSGVYFCASSQVGTDYEQYFGPGTRLTVT.

V gene TRBV19 combines with J gene TRBJ1-6; TRBD1 matches at 7 bases. The germline V gene has CDR1 LNHDA and CDR2 SQIVND (reference sequence). The V and J ends lost 4 bases and 10 bases, in that order; junction bases with no gene match: 4. The CDR3 length is 13 residues. This CDR3 reads CASSNRGESPLHF. CDR3 sequence (DNA): TGTGCCAGTAGTAACAGGGGAGAATCACCCCTCCACTTT.

This clone showed up just once. Other DNA sequences in the sample encode the same CDR3. The chain links TRBV3-1 (or the pseudogene TRBV3-2) to TRBJ2-3; the D gene is possibly TRBD1 (5 bases). The CDR3 runs to 13 residues. Per germline, CDR1 LGHDT and CDR2 YNNKEL (reference sequence). The germline V and J ends were trimmed by 0 bases and 5 bases, with 6 bases remaining between them. The CDR3 DNA reads as TGTGCCAGCAGCCAAGATAGGGGAGATACGCAGTATTTT. Residues: CASSQDRGDTQYF.

This clone was picked up a small number of times. The V gene is TRBV6-5, the J gene TRBJ1-1, with TRBD1 as a possible D gene (5 bases). CDR1 and CDR2 from the germline V gene are MNHEY and SVGAGI. This CDR3 has 14 amino acids. The V end lost 6 bases, the J end lost 3 bases, and 14 bases lay between the germline ends. Here the CDR3 reads CASSLREGYTEAFF. In DNA, the CDR3 is TGTGCCAGCAGCCTAAGGGAGGGGTACACTGAAGCTTTCTTT.

The table lists this clone with a few counts. The genes are TRBV12-3 or TRBV12-4 and TRBJ1-1; D possibly corresponds to TRBD1 (5 bases). CDR3 size: 12 residues. V gave up 6 bases and J gave up 8 bases, with 13 bases separating them. CDR3 region: CASSRWWTEAFF. DNA for the CDR3: TGTGCCAGCAGCCGGTGGTGGACAGAAGCTTTCTTT.

The chain couples TRBV6-5 to TRBJ1-4; no clear D. The CDR3 contains 16 residues. The ends were cut back, 0 bases at V and 1 base at J, with 9 bases in the middle. From germline, CDR1 is MNHEY and CDR2 SVGAGI. The CDR3 loop is CASSYSGVLTNEKLFF. The CDR3, as DNA: TGTGCCAGCAGTTACTCCGGGGTACTAACTAATGAAAAACTGTTTTTT.

This clone appeared a single time. The rearrangement links TRBV11-3 to TRBJ2-5; D might be TRBD1 (6 bases). Germline values: CDR1 SGHNT, CDR2 YENEEA. The CDR3 spans 17 residues. The V end was cut by 3 bases, the J end by 1 base, with 18 bases between. This CDR3 is CASSLGRTVEAQETQYF. The CDR3 DNA sequence: TGTGCCAGCAGCTTGGGCAGGACAGTAGAGGCCCAAGAGACCCAGTACTTC.